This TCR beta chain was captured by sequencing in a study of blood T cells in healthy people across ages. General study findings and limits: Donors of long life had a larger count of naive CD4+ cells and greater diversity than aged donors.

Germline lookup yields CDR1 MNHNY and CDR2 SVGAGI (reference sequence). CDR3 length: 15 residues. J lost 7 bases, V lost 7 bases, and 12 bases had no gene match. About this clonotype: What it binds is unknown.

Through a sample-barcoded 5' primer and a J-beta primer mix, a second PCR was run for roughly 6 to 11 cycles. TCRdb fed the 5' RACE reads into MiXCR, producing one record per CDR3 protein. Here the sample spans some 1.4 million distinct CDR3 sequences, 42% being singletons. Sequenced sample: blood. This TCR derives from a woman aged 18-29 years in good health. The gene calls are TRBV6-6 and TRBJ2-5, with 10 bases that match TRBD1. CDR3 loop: CASTNQDRGDRTQYF. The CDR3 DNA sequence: TGTGCCAGCACCAACCAGGACAGGGGGGATCGGACCCAGTACTTC.